This entry describes one T cell receptor beta chain. Membership in each cohort depended on participant-reported clinical history. This entry is derived from a study of blood T cell repertoires in COVID-19. Germline CDR1 reads MNHEY; CDR2 reads SMNVEV (reference sequence). Trimming took 3 bases from V and 7 from J, leaving 7 bases between them. The CDR3 extends over 13 amino acids. Here immunoSEQ multiplex PCR was the method, and the copy in TCRdb shows in-frame clones only, minus some. The repertoire consists of about 380,000 clones, with roughly 91% occurring once and the leading ten covering 0.9% to 1.5%.

The chain recombines TRBV27 with TRBJ1-6, with D unclear. The sequencing input was PBMCs or T cells enriched from blood (not recorded which). The sequence was collected from a woman aged 18 to 35 who had recovered from COVID-19. The CDR3 is CASSLGHNSPLHF. The CDR3 bases are TGTGCCAGCAGTTTGGGCCACAATTCACCCCTCCACTTT.